The 27 T cell receptor beta chains below were found in one sample sequenced in a study of T cell responses to AZD1222 COVID-19 vaccine. Some clones are missing from TCRdb's copy, which holds only in-frame ones; the method was immunoSEQ multiplex PCR. This table has around 80,000 clones, 86% appearing once. Sequencing used peripheral blood, obtained on day 0 of AZD1222 vaccination. Receptor source: an adult in good health.

This clone was found once. The genes are TRBV11-3 and TRBJ2-3; 9 positions agree with TRBD2. The trim removed 2 bases at V and 4 bases at J, leaving 7 bases unmatched. The CDR3 consists of 16 residues. The V gene's germline CDR1 is SGHNT and CDR2 YENEEA. The CDR3 reads CASSLTLAGGADTQYF. CDR3 nucleotides: TGTGCCAGCAGCTTAACGTTGGCGGGGGGGGCAGATACGCAGTATTTT.

The chain uses TRBV7-8 and TRBJ2-5; D is perhaps TRBD1 or TRBD2 (5 bases each). This CDR3 has 15 amino acids. Trimming took 3 bases from V and 5 from J, leaving 16 bases between them. Germline CDR1 is SGHVS and CDR2 is FQNEAQ. The CDR3 bases are TGTGCCAGCAGCTTTCCGGGGCCCCCAGGGGAGACCCAGTACTTC. Translated, it gives CASSFPGPPGETQYF. Filled out from reference TRBV7-8 and TRBJ2-5, the complete variable domain reads GAGVSQSPRYKVAKRGQDVALRCDPISGHVSLFWYQQALGQGPEFLTYFQNEAQLDKSGLPSDRFFAERPEGSVSTLKIQRTQQEDSAVYLCASSFPGPPGETQYFGPGTRLLVL.

The chain has TRBV27 and TRBJ1-6; D unresolved. This CDR3 is built from 15 residues. Deletions cut 3 bases from V and 7 bases from J, with 13 bases between. Per germline, CDR1 MNHEY and CDR2 SMNVEV (reference sequence). The CDR3 DNA sequence: TGTGCCAGCAGTTTTATATGGACGGGAAATTCACCCCTCCACTTT. Encoded protein: CASSFIWTGNSPLHF.

This clone has a handful of counts. V is TRBV27 and J is TRBJ2-2; 7 nucleotides match TRBD2. Germline V lookup: CDR1 MNHEY, CDR2 SMNVEV (reference sequence). The CDR3 spans 16 residues. V was pared by 2 bases and J by 4 bases, with 7 bases of the junction left unmatched. This CDR3 reads CASSLRAGAGTGELFF. CDR3 DNA sequence: TGTGCCAGCAGTTTACGGGCGGGAGCCGGCACCGGGGAGCTGTTTTTT.

V and J are TRBV11-2 and TRBJ1-1; D not resolved. The CDR3 length is 15 residues. The germline gives CDR1 SGHAT, CDR2 FQNNGV. Trimming pared 2 bases from V and 4 bases from J, leaving 14 bases between. CDR3 sequence reads: CASSLLAGYSTEAFF. CDR3 DNA: TGTGCCAGCAGCTTACTGGCCGGGTACTCCACTGAAGCTTTCTTT.

The CDR3 DNA reads TGTGCCAGCGGCCGGGGAGTGTATACTGAAGCTTTCTTT. It is translated as CASGRGVYTEAFF. The V gene is TRBV6-2 or TRBV6-3, the J gene TRBJ1-1; D call uncertain. Deletions cut 8 bases from V and 5 bases from J, with 15 bases between. The CDR3 loop spans 13 amino acids. CDR1 and CDR2 from the germline V gene are MNHEY and SVGEGT.

The chain has TRBV2 and TRBJ2-2; the D is unclear. Per germline, CDR1 SNHLY and CDR2 FYNNEI. The CDR3 totals 12 residues. Deletions cut 5 bases from V and 6 bases from J, with 7 bases between. Here the CDR3 reads CASSPRSGELFF. CDR3 nucleotides: TGTGCCAGCAGTCCTAGATCCGGGGAGCTGTTTTTT.

The J gene is TRBJ2-1, the V gene TRBV4-2, with TRBD1 matching 7 bases. The V and J ends lost 4 bases and 5 bases, in that order; junction bases with no gene match: 8. The CDR3 is made up of 15 amino acids. Per germline, CDR1 LGHNA and CDR2 YNFKEQ. The CDR3 sequence: CASSPSGQRNNEQFF. CDR3 DNA sequence: TGTGCCAGCAGCCCTTCGGGACAGCGGAACAATGAGCAGTTCTTC.

The chain carries TRBV30 and TRBJ1-3; possibly TRBD1 for D (6 bases). V was shortened by 4 bases and J by 5 bases, with 15 bases between the two germline ends. The CDR3 is 14 amino acids. The germline V gene encodes CDR1 GTSNPN and CDR2 SVGIG (reference sequence). The CDR3 region is CAWKSTGTRNTIYF. Written as DNA, the CDR3 is TGTGCCTGGAAGTCGACAGGAACCCGAAACACCATATATTTT.

The CDR3 loop is CASSPPGTGGETQYF. For the CDR3, the DNA is TGTGCCAGCAGTCCTCCAGGGACAGGCGGGGAGACCCAGTACTTC. The chain joins TRBV25-1 to TRBJ2-5, with 8 bases identical to TRBD1. Per germline, CDR1 MGHDK and CDR2 SYGVNS. The CDR3 spans 15 residues. The V and J ends lost 5 bases and 5 bases, in that order; junction bases with no gene match: 10.

This clone appeared a single time. CDR3 loop: CASSQGGAGAGELFF. CDR3 sequence (DNA): TGCGCCAGCAGCCAAGGGGGAGCGGGAGCCGGGGAGCTGTTTTTT. V and J are TRBV5-1 and TRBJ2-2; 8 nucleotides line up with TRBD2. CDR1 and CDR2 from the germline V gene are SGHRS and YFSETQ. There are 15 residues in the CDR3. The ends lost 4 bases at V and 6 bases at J; junction bases unmatched: 8.

This clone was recorded once. For the CDR3, the DNA is TGCGCCAGCAGCGGGACTAGCAGGTTCTACAATGAGCAGTTCTTC. It is translated as CASSGTSRFYNEQFF. This sequence joins TRBV5-1 and TRBJ2-1; 9 bases are a match to TRBD2. The CDR3 has 15 amino acids. V lost 4 bases, J lost 3 bases, and 5 bases stayed unmatched. Germline-derived CDR1 and CDR2 are SGHRS and YFSETQ.

The chain links TRBV11-3 to TRBJ2-2; possibly TRBD1 for D (5 bases). The CDR3 extends over 15 amino acids. The germline V gene encodes CDR1 SGHNT and CDR2 YENEEA. V lost 3 bases and J lost 3, with 11 bases in between. Here the CDR3 reads CASSFKGVDTGELFF. In DNA form, the CDR3 reads TGTGCCAGCAGCTTCAAAGGGGTCGACACCGGGGAGCTGTTTTTT.

The chain employs TRBV5-1 and TRBJ2-5; 7 bases agree with TRBD1. V dropped 1 base and J dropped 5; count of bases not matched to a gene: 5. CDR3 length equals 14 residues. Germline V gene data show CDR1 as SGHRS and CDR2 as YFSETQ. CDR3 loop: CASSLNRGGETQYF. Written as DNA, the CDR3 is TGCGCCAGCAGCTTGAACAGGGGTGGGGAGACCCAGTACTTC.

This clone has a handful of counts. The chain uses TRBV5-1 and TRBJ1-1; unclear D gene. V lost 4 bases and J lost 1, with 14 bases in between. Germline values: CDR1 SGHRS, CDR2 YFSETQ. CDR3 length equals 15 residues. The CDR3 protein is CASSRNGLKNTEAFF. CDR3 bases: TGCGCCAGCAGCCGAAACGGACTGAAGAACACTGAAGCTTTCTTT.

The V gene is TRBV7-3, the J gene TRBJ1-6; unclear D gene. Trimming left V 6 bases short and J 7 bases short, with 16 bases between. The CDR3 extends over 15 amino acids. The germline V gene has CDR1 SGHTA and CDR2 FQGTGA. The chain's CDR3 is CASRQSPTWNSPLHF. In DNA form, the CDR3 reads TGTGCCAGCAGGCAATCTCCTACCTGGAATTCACCCCTCCACTTT.

The chain is built from TRBV18 and TRBJ2-3; no reliable D call. The germline CDR1 and CDR2 sequences are KGHSH and LQKENI. The CDR3 length is 16 residues. V was pared by 5 bases and J by 1 base, with 16 bases between. The CDR3 loop is CASSSGVGPRTDTQYF. The CDR3 region has the DNA TGTGCCAGCTCATCGGGCGTCGGACCCCGCACAGATACGCAGTATTTT.

The V and J genes are TRBV9 and TRBJ2-3; D is perhaps TRBD2 (7 bases). The CDR3 has 16 residues. Trimming removed 0 bases at V and 2 bases at J, with 13 bases between. Per the germline V gene, CDR1 is SGDLS and CDR2 is YYNGEE. In nucleotides, the CDR3 is TGTGCCAGCAGCGTAGGAAGGCGGGGGCCCACAGATACGCAGTATTTT. Its translation: CASSVGRRGPTDTQYF.

The chain employs TRBV5-1 and TRBJ2-5; maybe TRBD2 (6 bases). The CDR3 sequence is 15 residues long. Germline values: CDR1 SGHRS, CDR2 YFSETQ. V gave up 4 bases and J gave up 2 bases, with 15 bases separating them. CDR3 residues: CASSAGGLRQETQYF. CDR3 DNA: TGCGCCAGCAGCGCCGGGGGACTTCGACAAGAGACCCAGTACTTC.

V and J are TRBV10-3 and TRBJ2-7, with D perhaps being TRBD1 or TRBD2 (5 bases each). V lost 6 bases, J lost 7 bases, and 16 bases lay in between. The CDR3 totals 13 residues. Germline CDR1 ENHRY, CDR2 SYGVKD. CDR3 DNA sequence: TGTGCCATCAGGGGGACCGAAGCTAAGGAGCAGTACTTC. Translation: CAIRGTEAKEQYF.

The chain combines TRBV9 with TRBJ2-3, with D hard to call. Looked up from germline, CDR1 is SGDLS and CDR2 is YYNGEE. The CDR3 extends over 14 amino acids. V was shortened by 4 bases and J by 2 bases, with 11 bases between the two germline ends. CDR3 bases: TGTGCCAGCAGCCCCTCTTTTTACACAGATACGCAGTATTTT. Translating it yields CASSPSFYTDTQYF.

The V gene is TRBV30, the J gene TRBJ1-3; no definite D call. This CDR3 is 14 amino acids long. The V gene lost 1 base and the J gene lost 0 bases, with 7 bases spanning the gap. Looked up from germline, CDR1 is GTSNPN and CDR2 is SVGIG (reference sequence). The CDR3 sequence is CAWSAASSGNTIYF. As DNA, the CDR3 is TGTGCCTGGAGTGCGGCGAGCTCTGGAAACACCATATATTTT.

CDR3 nucleotide sequence: TGCAGCGTTGAAGATGGGCCAGGGGGAAACACCATATATTTT. Translating gives CSVEDGPGGNTIYF. This rearrangement joins TRBV29-1 to TRBJ1-3; D perhaps matches TRBD1 (5 bases). Germline CDR1 is SQVTM and CDR2 is ANQGSEA. Trimming took 0 bases from V and 4 from J, leaving 10 bases between them. This CDR3 contains 14 residues.

The chain links TRBV3-1 (or the pseudogene TRBV3-2) to TRBJ1-3, with TRBD1 matching over 7 bases. CDR1 and CDR2 (germline): LGHDT, YNNKEL (reference sequence). CDR3 length: 17 residues. V lost 1 base to trimming and J lost 2 bases; unmatched junction nucleotides: 8. The CDR3 DNA sequence: TGTGCCAGCAGCCAAGGAGCAGGGGGACGGGCTGGAAACACCATATATTTT. This sequence encodes CASSQGAGGRAGNTIYF.

The chain recombines TRBV27 with TRBJ2-2, with 8 positions matching TRBD2. Looked up from germline, CDR1 is MNHEY and CDR2 is SMNVEV (reference sequence). V was clipped by 4 bases and J by 6 bases; unmatched bases: 10. The CDR3 sequence is 16 residues long. The CDR3 sequence is CASSSRFSGTSGELFF. In DNA, the CDR3 is TGTGCCAGCAGTTCCCGCTTTAGCGGGACATCCGGGGAGCTGTTTTTT.

The chain has TRBV21-1 and TRBJ2-2. TRBV21-1 is a pseudogene locus. The CDR3 consists of 13 residues. The CDR3 reads CASSKDRTGELFF. In DNA form, the CDR3 reads TGTGCCAGCAGCAAGGACCGCACCGGGGAGCTGTTTTTT.

This chain links TRBV6-2 or TRBV6-3 with TRBJ2-7; 8 bases are shared with TRBD2. The ends lost 4 bases at V and 6 bases at J; junction bases unmatched: 14. Looked up from germline, CDR1 is MNHEY and CDR2 is SVGEGT. The CDR3 is made up of 16 amino acids. CDR3 sequence: CASSLELGAGVSEQYF. The CDR3 DNA follows: TGTGCCAGCAGTTTGGAGTTAGGAGCGGGAGTATCCGAGCAGTACTTC.